This T cell receptor beta chain was sequenced in a study of T cells in Graves' hyperthyroidism and ophthalmopathy. The CDR3 sequence is 14 residues long. V gave up 6 bases and J gave up 5 bases; unmatched junction bases: 5. Fresh peripheral blood, around 9.5 ml, yielded the PBMCs. Points on this clonotype: The antigen is undetermined.

Points from the study as a whole: Among clonotypes expanded in thyroid above 0.001, most were also found in blood.

Regions amplified from RNA transcripts were the TCR beta CDR3 regions. First-round RT-PCR targeting the TCR CDR3 was performed with the HTBI primer set. TCRdb re-called the multiplex PCR reads with MiXCR, one entry per CDR3 protein. This sample yields about 250,000 distinct CDR3 sequences, of which roughly 22% are seen a single time; about 60% belongs to the top ten. The chain combines TRBV12-3 or TRBV12-4 with TRBJ2-5; 11 bases match TRBD2. The specimen sequenced was blood. The sequence was collected from a man younger than 40 with Graves' ophthalmopathy. CDR3 sequence (DNA): TGTGCCAGCAGGACTAGCGGGGATGGCGAGACCCAGTACTTC. Translating it yields CASRTSGDGETQYF.